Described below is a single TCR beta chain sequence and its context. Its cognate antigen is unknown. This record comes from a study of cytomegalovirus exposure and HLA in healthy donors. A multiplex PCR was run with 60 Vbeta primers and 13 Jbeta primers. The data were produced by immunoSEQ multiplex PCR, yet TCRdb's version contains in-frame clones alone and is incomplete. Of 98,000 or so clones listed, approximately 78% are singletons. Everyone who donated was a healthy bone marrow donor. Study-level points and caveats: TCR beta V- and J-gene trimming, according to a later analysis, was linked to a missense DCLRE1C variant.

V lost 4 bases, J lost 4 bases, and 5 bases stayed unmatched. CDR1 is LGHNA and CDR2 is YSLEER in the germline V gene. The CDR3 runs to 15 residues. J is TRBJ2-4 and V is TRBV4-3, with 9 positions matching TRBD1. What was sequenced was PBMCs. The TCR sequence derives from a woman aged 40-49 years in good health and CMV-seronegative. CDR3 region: CASSRTGTGKNIQYF. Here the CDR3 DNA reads TGCGCCAGCAGCCGGACCGGGACAGGGAAAAACATTCAGTACTTC.